This T cell receptor beta chain was captured by sequencing in a study of blood T cell repertoires in COVID-19. Study-wide background: Some COVID-19 samples were acute and others convalescent; all came from the United States, Italy and Spain. The analysed material was cDNA or gDNA that came from T cells, B-cell-depleted T cells, or PBMCs.

Per germline, CDR1 SEHNR and CDR2 FQNEAQ (reference sequence). V lost 5 bases, J lost 2 bases, and 7 bases lay in between. This CDR3 has 12 residues. As originally analysed: The authors estimated nucleated cell counts from reference gene primer amplification. TCRdb's table, derived via immunoSEQ multiplex PCR, lists solely in-frame clones and lacks some. Clone size and V and J calls were adopted from that table, with D and trimming inferred from the DNA. In the table there are fewer than 250,000 clones, 83% of which are singletons. Sequenced: peripheral blood. This chain links TRBV7-9 with TRBJ2-7, with D hard to call. The source of this sequence is a human donor in a cohort sampled during active COVID-19. The chain's CDR3 is CASSTSTYEQYF. The CDR3 nucleotides read TGTGCCAGCAGCACCAGTACCTACGAGCAGTACTTC.